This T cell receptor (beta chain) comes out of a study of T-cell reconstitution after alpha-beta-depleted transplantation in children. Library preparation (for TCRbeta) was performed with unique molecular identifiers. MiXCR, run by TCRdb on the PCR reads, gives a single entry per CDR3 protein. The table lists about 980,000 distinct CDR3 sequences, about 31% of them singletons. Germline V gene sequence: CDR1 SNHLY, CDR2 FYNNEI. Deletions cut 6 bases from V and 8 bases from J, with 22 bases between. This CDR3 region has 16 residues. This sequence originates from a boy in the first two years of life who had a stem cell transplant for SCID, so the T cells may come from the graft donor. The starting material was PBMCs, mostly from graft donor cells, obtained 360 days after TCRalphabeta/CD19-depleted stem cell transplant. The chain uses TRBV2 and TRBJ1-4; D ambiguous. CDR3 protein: CASSYLPTRGGEKLFF. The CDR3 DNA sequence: TGTGCCAGCAGCTACCTTCCCACACGAGGAGGGGAAAAACTGTTTTTT.